One sample yielded the 3 T cell receptor beta chains listed below, sequenced in a study of blood T cells in healthy people across ages. Sample-barcoded 5' priming and a J-beta primer mix drove a second PCR of 7 to 11 cycles. TCRdb passed the 5' RACE reads through MiXCR, listing each CDR3 protein once. The table has about a million distinct CDR3 sequences, more than 30% seen once. Sequencing input: blood. These receptor sequences come from a man aged 18 to 35 in good health.

V is TRBV10-3 and J is TRBJ1-1; D not resolved. The CDR3 runs to 14 residues. Trimming cost V 1 base and J 1 base, with 7 bases left between them. Germline values: CDR1 ENHRY, CDR2 SYGVKD. Written as DNA, the CDR3 is TGTGCCATCAGTGAGTTAGGGCGGAACACTGAAGCTTTCTTT. It translates to CAISELGRNTEAFF.

This clonotype was recorded once. One junction end disagrees with the germline gene, perhaps due to a read error. Here the CDR3 DNA reads TGCGCCAGCAGCCCCTCACCCACAGAATCCTCCGACGAGCAGTACTTC. Its translation: CASSPSPTESSDEQYF. The chain links TRBV5-1 to TRBJ2-5; the D is unclear. The better agreement between TRBJ2-7 and the DNA end casts doubt on the J call. In germline, CDR1 is SGHRS, CDR2 YFSETQ. The CDR3 consists of 16 residues.

The V gene is TRBV12-3 or TRBV12-4, the J gene TRBJ1-6; no clear D. V lost 3 bases and J lost 13, with 10 bases in between. The CDR3 length is 12 residues. The CDR3 DNA sequence: TGTGCCAGCAGTTTCGGACCTCTCCCCCTCCACTTT. Translating gives CASSFGPLPLHF.